What follows is one T cell receptor beta chain and its context. The antigen is undetermined. The data originate from a study of T cell responses to AZD1222 COVID-19 vaccine. Notes on the study in general: Spike was spanned by vaccine-associated CD4 TCRs, which were dominant at 160-218 and 743-854. Clonal diversity may have been underestimated in mostly white British donors.

Produced via immunoSEQ multiplex PCR; TCRdb's table is partial and in-frame only. The sample contains fewer than 150,000 clones, over 75% of which appear only once. Germline CDR1 reads SGHNT; CDR2 reads YENEEA. This CDR3 spans 14 amino acids. V was shortened by 5 bases and J by 1 base, with 11 bases between the two germline ends. The chain is built from TRBV11-3 and TRBJ1-1; D is undetermined. This TCR was recovered from an adult who received the AZD1222 COVID-19 vaccine. The sequences come from peripheral blood, collected 28 days after the second AZD1222 dose. CDR3: CASSQGRANTEAFF. The CDR3 nucleotides read TGTGCCAGCAGCCAAGGACGGGCGAACACTGAAGCTTTCTTT.